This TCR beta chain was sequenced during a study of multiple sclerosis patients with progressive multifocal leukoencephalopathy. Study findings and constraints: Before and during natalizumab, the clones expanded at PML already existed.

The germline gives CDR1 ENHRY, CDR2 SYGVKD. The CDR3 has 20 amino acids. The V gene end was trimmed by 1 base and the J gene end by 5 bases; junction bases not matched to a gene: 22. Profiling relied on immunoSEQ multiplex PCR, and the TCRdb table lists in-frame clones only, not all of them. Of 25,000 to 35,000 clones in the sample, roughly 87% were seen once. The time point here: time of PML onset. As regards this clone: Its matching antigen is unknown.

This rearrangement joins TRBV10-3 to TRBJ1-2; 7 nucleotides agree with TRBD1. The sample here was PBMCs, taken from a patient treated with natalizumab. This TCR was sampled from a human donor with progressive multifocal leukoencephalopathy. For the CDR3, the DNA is TGTGCCATCAGTGAGTATGGGGGCGGCGAGACAGGGAGTTTTCGGTATGGCTACACCTTC. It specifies CAISEYGGGETGSFRYGYTF.